The 28 T cell receptor beta chains listed next were all sequenced from one sample in a study of PD-1 blockade in classical Hodgkin lymphoma. The time point is: cycle 4 day 1 (C4D1), after around six weeks of nivolumab. With no exception, relapse followed autologous stem cell transplantation in all patients, and brentuximab vedotin exposure varied. Assay used: immunoSEQ multiplex PCR; TCRdb lists only in-frame clones, some missing. The data show 15,000 to 20,000 clones, approximately 62% seen once. This specimen was peripheral blood mononuclear cells (PBMCs), taken before the fourth cycle of nivolumab. These receptors originate from a human donor with classical Hodgkin lymphoma.

Judged by abundance, this clone is large. The chain recombines TRBV2 with TRBJ1-2, with D unclear. V gave up 3 bases and J gave up 8 bases, with 10 bases separating them. The length of the CDR3 is 12 residues. Germline values: CDR1 SNHLY, CDR2 FYNNEI. CDR3 loop: CASSERQYGYTF. CDR3 coding DNA: TGTGCCAGCAGTGAGCGTCAGTACGGCTACACCTTC.

This clone was found a few times. This chain uses TRBV28 with TRBJ1-1; D uncertain. V dropped 3 bases and J dropped 3 bases, with 11 bases sitting between them. CDR1 and CDR2 (germline): MDHEN, SYDVKM. CDR3 length equals 14 residues. In DNA form, the CDR3 reads TGTGCCAGCAGTTTTGAACAGCTGTACACTGAAGCTTTCTTT. Translation gives CASSFEQLYTEAFF. The full variable domain, with the rest looked up from reference TRBV28 and TRBJ1-1, is DVKVTQSSRYLVKRTGEKVFLECVQDMDHENMFWYRQDPGLGLRLIYFSYDVKMKEKGDIPEGYSVSREKKERFSLILESASTNQTSMYLCASSFEQLYTEAFFGQGTRLTVV.

In its sample, this clone was seen once. The V call is TRBV5-6, the J call TRBJ1-4, with a weak D call TRBD1 (5 bases). Trimming left V 3 bases short and J 4 bases short, with 13 bases between. This CDR3 is built from 15 residues. Germline assignment: CDR1 SGHDT and CDR2 YYEEEE. In DNA form, the CDR3 reads TGTGCCAGCAGCTCGGACAAGCAATATAATGAAAAACTGTTTTTT. It codes for CASSSDKQYNEKLFF.

The rearrangement links TRBV28 to TRBJ1-5; D gene uncertain. This CDR3 region has 12 residues. The germline V gene has CDR1 MDHEN and CDR2 SYDVKM. Trimming cost V 3 bases and J 7 bases, with 7 bases left between them. The CDR3 region is CASSLVVQPQHF. The CDR3 DNA reads TGTGCCAGCAGTTTGGTAGTCCAGCCCCAGCATTTT. Drawing the rest from reference TRBV28 and TRBJ1-5, the complete variable domain is DVKVTQSSRYLVKRTGEKVFLECVQDMDHENMFWYRQDPGLGLRLIYFSYDVKMKEKGDIPEGYSVSREKKERFSLILESASTNQTSMYLCASSLVVQPQHFGDGTRLSIL.

The CDR3 coding sequence is TGTGCCAGCAGTTTATCAGGGAACCTCGGGGGGGAGCTGTTTTTT. Protein sequence: CASSLSGNLGGELFF. The rearrangement links TRBV28 to TRBJ2-2; D is possibly TRBD1 (5 bases). The CDR3 is made up of 15 amino acids. V lost 1 base to trimming and J lost 8 bases, with 14 bases between them. Looked up from germline, CDR1 is MDHEN and CDR2 is SYDVKM.

This clone was observed a handful of times. The chain uses TRBV2 and TRBJ1-4; TRBD1 might be the D (5 bases). The germline V gene encodes CDR1 SNHLY and CDR2 FYNNEI. CDR3 length: 16 amino acids. V gave up 3 bases and J gave up 8 bases, with 19 bases separating them. Written as DNA, the CDR3 is TGTGCCAGCAGTGATTCCCAGGGTCCCCGGTACGAAAAACTGTTTTTT. Amino acids: CASSDSQGPRYEKLFF.

The rearrangement joins TRBV28 to TRBJ2-7, with TRBD2 identical over 11 bases. This CDR3 comprises 13 residues. Looked up from germline, CDR1 is MDHEN and CDR2 is SYDVKM. Unmatched junction bases numbered 5, after V lost 8 bases and J lost 5 bases. The CDR3 bases are TGTGCCAGCCACATAGCGGGAGGGAACGAGCAGTACTTC. This translates into CASHIAGGNEQYF.

This clone was detected only once. This sequence joins TRBV4-1 and TRBJ2-7; D gene ambiguous. V lost 5 bases, J lost 2 bases, and 10 bases lay in between. This CDR3 is built from 13 residues. Germline loops: CDR1 MGHRA, CDR2 YSYEKL. This CDR3 is CASSFESTYEQYF. CDR3 DNA: TGCGCCAGCAGCTTTGAGAGCACCTACGAGCAGTACTTC.

This chain uses TRBV5-5 with TRBJ1-3; the match to TRBD1 covers 7 bases. V shed 4 bases, J shed 1 base, and the junction held 17 bases outside the gene matches. Germline V CDR1 and CDR2: SGHKS, YYEKEE (reference sequence). This CDR3 spans 19 amino acids. The CDR3 region has the DNA TGTGCCAGCAGCCCCGGGACAGTATTCCCTGAGGCATCTGGAAACACCATATATTTT. Protein sequence: CASSPGTVFPEASGNTIYF. Together with reference TRBV5-5 and TRBJ1-3, the CDR3 gives the full variable domain: DAGVTQSPTHLIKTRGQQVTLRCSPISGHKSVSWYQQVLGQGPQFIFQYYEKEERGRGNFPDRFSARQFPNYSSELNVNALLLGDSALYLCASSPGTVFPEASGNTIYFGEGSWLTVV.

This clone turned up a few times. The V gene is TRBV6-5, the J gene TRBJ2-3; D is ambiguous. This CDR3 has 14 amino acids. Germline lookup yields CDR1 MNHEY and CDR2 SVGAGI. V was pared by 0 bases and J by 2 bases, with 6 bases between. Here the CDR3 reads CASSYSYSTDTQYF. DNA for the CDR3: TGTGCCAGCAGTTACTCCTATTCCACAGATACGCAGTATTTT.

The chain carries TRBV5-1 and TRBJ2-3; perhaps TRBD2 as D (5 bases). V was pared by 0 bases and J by 6 bases, with 17 bases between. This CDR3 region has 16 residues. Germline lookup yields CDR1 SGHRS and CDR2 YFSETQ. The CDR3 DNA is TGCGCCAGCAGCTTGGGGCAGACCCCCGGCGGGGATACGCAGTATTTT. Protein: CASSLGQTPGGDTQYF.

This rearrangement joins TRBV7-8 to TRBJ2-5; maybe TRBD1 (5 bases). Germline assignment: CDR1 SGHVS and CDR2 FQNEAQ. Trimming took off 0 bases at V and 5 bases at J, with 7 bases between the two ends. The CDR3 is 13 amino acids. As DNA, the CDR3 is TGTGCCAGCAGCTTAGCCAGGGCTGAGACCCAGTACTTC. This encodes CASSLARAETQYF.

This chain uses TRBV27 with TRBJ2-7, with 11 bases that match TRBD2. J gave up 4 bases and V 5 bases, and 7 bases lay outside the gene matches. Germline CDR1 and CDR2: MNHEY and SMNVEV (reference sequence). CDR3 length: 15 amino acids. As DNA, the CDR3 is TGTGCCAGCAGTCTAACGACTAGCGGGGTTTACGAGCAGTACTTC. Its translation is CASSLTTSGVYEQYF.

The chain joins TRBV7-9 to TRBJ2-7; D remains unclear. The CDR3 totals 11 residues. The germline CDR1 and CDR2 sequences are SEHNR and FQNEAQ (reference sequence). The ends were cut back, 1 base at V and 3 bases at J, with 1 base in the middle. In nucleotides, the CDR3 is TGTGCCAGCAGCTTAGACTACGAGCAGTACTTC. Protein sequence: CASSLDYEQYF.

Of note for this clone: Relative to the germline gene, one junction end is altered; a read error may explain this. The rearrangement uses TRBV5-1 and TRBJ2-7, with TRBD1 matching 12 bases. The CDR3 has 15 residues. CDR1 and CDR2 (germline): SGHRS, YFSETQ. CDR3 amino acids: CASSLLGQGADEQYF. Written as DNA, the CDR3 is TGTGCCAGCAGCCTTCTGGGACAGGGGGCCGACGAGCAGTACTTC. Filled out from reference TRBV5-1 and TRBJ2-7, the complete variable domain reads KAGVTQTPRYLIKTRGQQVTLSCSPISGHRSVSWYQQTPGQGLQFLFEYFSETQRNKGNFPGRFSGRQFSNSRSEMNVSTLELGDSALYLCASSLLGQGADEQYFGPGTRLTVT.

The V and J genes are TRBV5-6 and TRBJ2-7; D might be TRBD1 or TRBD2, each matching 5 bases. Per germline, CDR1 SGHDT and CDR2 YYEEEE. This CDR3 has 13 amino acids. Deletions cut 3 bases from V and 6 bases from J, with 13 bases between. The CDR3 DNA sequence: TGTGCCAGCAGCTCCCGGGACGTGGGCGAGCAGTACTTC. It specifies CASSSRDVGEQYF. Filled out from reference TRBV5-6 and TRBJ2-7, the complete variable domain reads DAGVTQSPTHLIKTRGQQVTLRCSPKSGHDTVSWYQQALGQGPQFIFQYYEEEERQRGNFPDRFSGHQFPNYSSELNVNALLLGDSALYLCASSSRDVGEQYFGPGTRLTVT.

The chain combines TRBV7-6 with TRBJ2-1, with unresolved D. The germline V gene has CDR1 SGHVS and CDR2 FNYEAQ. This CDR3 spans 14 amino acids. V dropped 5 bases and J dropped 0 bases, with 8 bases sitting between them. CDR3 nucleotide sequence: TGTGCCAGCAGCCCGGCCGACTCCTACAATGAGCAGTTCTTC. This gives the protein CASSPADSYNEQFF.

J is TRBJ1-5 and V is TRBV19, with D possibly matching TRBD1 (6 bases). In germline, CDR1 is LNHDA, CDR2 SQIVND (reference sequence). The V gene lost 7 bases and the J gene lost 6 bases, with 16 bases spanning the gap. The CDR3 length is 14 residues. The CDR3 region is CASKIGGGIQPQHF. CDR3 DNA: TGTGCCAGTAAGATAGGGGGAGGTATTCAGCCCCAGCATTTT.

This CDR3 is CASSQDGGIGNQPQHF. The CDR3 DNA reads TGCGCCAGCAGCCAAGATGGGGGGATCGGCAATCAGCCCCAGCATTTT. This chain connects TRBV4-1 to TRBJ1-5, with D possibly TRBD1 on 5 matching bases. The CDR3 consists of 16 residues. CDR1 and CDR2 from the germline V gene are MGHRA and YSYEKL. With 0 bases removed from V and 2 bases from J, the gap between germline ends came to 11 bases.

In this sample, this clone is medium-sized (0.01 to 0.1%). V is TRBV2 and J is TRBJ2-7; D possibly matches TRBD1 or TRBD2 (5 bases each). This CDR3 is 12 amino acids long. V lost 6 bases, J lost 6 bases, and 12 bases lay in between. Germline V CDR1 and CDR2: SNHLY, FYNNEI. The CDR3 loop is CASSATEGEQYF. In DNA, the CDR3 is TGTGCCAGCAGCGCGACAGAGGGCGAGCAGTACTTC.

This CDR3 is CASSVDLEGLAFF. The CDR3 nucleotides are TGTGCCAGCAGCGTAGATTTGGAGGGTCTAGCTTTCTTT. The chain links TRBV9 to TRBJ1-1, with D uncertain. This CDR3 contains 13 residues. Germline CDR1 SGDLS, CDR2 YYNGEE. With 0 bases removed from V and 10 bases from J, the gap between germline ends came to 13 bases.

The chain uses TRBV18 and TRBJ2-1, with 10 positions matching TRBD1. CDR3 length: 17 amino acids. CDR1 and CDR2 (germline): KGHSH, LQKENI. Germline trimming cut 2 bases from V and 7 bases from J; bases unmatched to any gene: 11. The CDR3 region has the DNA TGTGCCAGCTCACCAGTGACAGGGGGCGCGTCCCCAAATGAGCAGTTCTTC. Protein sequence: CASSPVTGGASPNEQFF.

The gene calls are TRBV4-2 and TRBJ2-7; no definite D call. Germline V gives CDR1 LGHNA, CDR2 YNFKEQ. This CDR3 contains 14 residues. V was cut by 1 base and J by 5 bases, with 12 bases left in between. The CDR3 loop is CASSQGGLVNEQYF. CDR3 bases: TGTGCCAGCAGCCAAGGTGGGCTAGTGAACGAGCAGTACTTC.

The rearrangement joins TRBV27 to TRBJ1-2; D perhaps matches TRBD1 (6 bases). The ends were cut back, 6 bases at V and 1 base at J, with 18 bases in the middle. The CDR3 length is 16 residues. CDR1 and CDR2 from the germline V gene are MNHEY and SMNVEV (reference sequence). The CDR3 DNA reads as TGTGCCAGCAGCCCTTCGGGGGGGGCGCTTAACTATGGCTACACCTTC. It yields the protein CASSPSGGALNYGYTF.

Written as DNA, the CDR3 is TGTGCCAGCAGCTTGGGTACGGTTATGAATGAAAAACTGTTTTTT. Translating it yields CASSLGTVMNEKLFF. The chain has TRBV5-5 and TRBJ1-4, with D unclear. The CDR3 sequence is 15 residues long. Between the trimmed V and J ends, which lost 0 bases and 5 bases, there was a span of 11 bases. Germline values: CDR1 SGHKS, CDR2 YYEKEE (reference sequence).

The chain has TRBV6-1 and TRBJ2-1; D may be TRBD2 (6 bases). The CDR3 is 13 amino acids. Germline CDR1 and CDR2: MNHNS and SASEGT. V was shortened by 10 bases and J by 3 bases, with 13 bases between the two germline ends. The CDR3 region has the DNA TGTGCCATGCGGGACGGCCTCTACAATGAGCAGTTCTTC. Translating it yields CAMRDGLYNEQFF.

V and J are TRBV2 and TRBJ2-7; 8 positions agree with TRBD2. The CDR3 covers 16 residues. Unmatched junction bases numbered 9, after V lost 1 base and J lost 4 bases. Germline values: CDR1 SNHLY, CDR2 FYNNEI. CDR3: CASSEGGVREEYEQYF. CDR3 DNA sequence: TGTGCCAGCAGTGAAGGGGGGGTGCGGGAGGAATACGAGCAGTACTTC.

This clone was seen a handful of times. CDR3 amino acids: CASSQDLAGGVKNIQYF. The CDR3 DNA follows: TGTGCCAGCAGCCAAGATTTAGCGGGAGGAGTCAAAAACATTCAGTACTTC. The rearrangement uses TRBV4-2 and TRBJ2-4, with TRBD2 matching over 10 bases. Looked up from germline, CDR1 is LGHNA and CDR2 is YNFKEQ. V was clipped by 0 bases and J by 3 bases; unmatched bases: 5. This CDR3 comprises 17 residues.